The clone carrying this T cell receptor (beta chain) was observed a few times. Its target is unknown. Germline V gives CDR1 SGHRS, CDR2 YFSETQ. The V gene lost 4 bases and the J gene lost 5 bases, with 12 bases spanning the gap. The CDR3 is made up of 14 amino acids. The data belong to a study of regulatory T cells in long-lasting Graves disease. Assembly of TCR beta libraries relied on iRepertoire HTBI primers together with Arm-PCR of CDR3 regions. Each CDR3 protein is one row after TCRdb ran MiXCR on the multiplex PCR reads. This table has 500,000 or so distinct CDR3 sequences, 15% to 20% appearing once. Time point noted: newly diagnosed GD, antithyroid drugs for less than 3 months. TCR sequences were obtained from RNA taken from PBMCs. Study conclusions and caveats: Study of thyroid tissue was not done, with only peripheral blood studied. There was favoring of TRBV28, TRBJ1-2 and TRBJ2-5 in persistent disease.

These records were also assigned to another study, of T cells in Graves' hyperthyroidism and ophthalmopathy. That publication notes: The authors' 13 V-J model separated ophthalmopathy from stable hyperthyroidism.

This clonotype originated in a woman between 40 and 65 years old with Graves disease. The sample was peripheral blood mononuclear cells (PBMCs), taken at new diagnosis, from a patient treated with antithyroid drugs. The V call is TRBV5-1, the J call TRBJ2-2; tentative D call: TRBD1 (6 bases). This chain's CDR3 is CASSPYRVTGELFF. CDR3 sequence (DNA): TGCGCCAGCAGCCCGTACAGGGTTACCGGGGAGCTGTTTTTT.